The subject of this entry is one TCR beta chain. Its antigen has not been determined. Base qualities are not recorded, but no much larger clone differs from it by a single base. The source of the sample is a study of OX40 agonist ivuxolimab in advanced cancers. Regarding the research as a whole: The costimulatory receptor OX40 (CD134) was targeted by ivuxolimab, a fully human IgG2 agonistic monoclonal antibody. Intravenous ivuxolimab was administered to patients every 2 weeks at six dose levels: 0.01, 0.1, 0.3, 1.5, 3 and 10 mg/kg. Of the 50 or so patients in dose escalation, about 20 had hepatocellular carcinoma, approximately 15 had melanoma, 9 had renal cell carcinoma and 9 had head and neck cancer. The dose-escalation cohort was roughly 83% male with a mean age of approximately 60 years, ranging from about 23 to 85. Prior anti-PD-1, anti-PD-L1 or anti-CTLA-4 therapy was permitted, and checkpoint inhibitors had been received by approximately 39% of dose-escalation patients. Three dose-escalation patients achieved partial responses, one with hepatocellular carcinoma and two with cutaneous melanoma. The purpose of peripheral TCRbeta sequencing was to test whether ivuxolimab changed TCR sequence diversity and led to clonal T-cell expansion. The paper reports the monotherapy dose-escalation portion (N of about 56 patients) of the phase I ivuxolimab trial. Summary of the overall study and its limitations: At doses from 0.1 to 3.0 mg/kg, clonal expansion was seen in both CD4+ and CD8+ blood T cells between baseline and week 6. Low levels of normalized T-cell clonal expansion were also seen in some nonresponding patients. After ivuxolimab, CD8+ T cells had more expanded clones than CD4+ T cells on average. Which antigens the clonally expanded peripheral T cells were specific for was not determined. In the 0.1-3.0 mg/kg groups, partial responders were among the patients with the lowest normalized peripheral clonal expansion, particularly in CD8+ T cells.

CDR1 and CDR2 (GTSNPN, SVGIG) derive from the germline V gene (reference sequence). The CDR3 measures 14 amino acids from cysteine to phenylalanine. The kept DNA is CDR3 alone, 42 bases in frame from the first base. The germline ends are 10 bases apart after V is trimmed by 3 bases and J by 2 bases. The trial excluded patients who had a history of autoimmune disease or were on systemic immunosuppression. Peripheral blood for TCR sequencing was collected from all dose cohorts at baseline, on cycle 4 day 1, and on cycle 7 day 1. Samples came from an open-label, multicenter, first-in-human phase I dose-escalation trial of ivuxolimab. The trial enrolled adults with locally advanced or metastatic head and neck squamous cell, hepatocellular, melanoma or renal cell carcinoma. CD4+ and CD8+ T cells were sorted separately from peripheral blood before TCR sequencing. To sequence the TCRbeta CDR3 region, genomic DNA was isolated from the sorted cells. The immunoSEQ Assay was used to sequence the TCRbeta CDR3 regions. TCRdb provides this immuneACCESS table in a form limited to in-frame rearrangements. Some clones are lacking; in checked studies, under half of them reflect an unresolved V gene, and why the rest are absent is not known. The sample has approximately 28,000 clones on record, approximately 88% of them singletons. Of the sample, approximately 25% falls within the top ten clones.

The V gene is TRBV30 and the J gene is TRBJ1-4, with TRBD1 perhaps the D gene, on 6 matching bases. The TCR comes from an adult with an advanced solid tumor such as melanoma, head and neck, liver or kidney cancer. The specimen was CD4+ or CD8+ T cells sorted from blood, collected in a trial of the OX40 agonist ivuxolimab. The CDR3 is CAWSWTATNEKLFF. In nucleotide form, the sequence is TGTGCCTGGAGCTGGACAGCGACTAATGAAAAACTGTTTTTT. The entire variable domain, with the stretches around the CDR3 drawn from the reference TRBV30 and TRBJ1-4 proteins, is SQTIHQWPATLVQPVGSPLSLECTVEGTSNPNLYWYRQAAGRGLQLLFYSVGIGQISSEVPQNLSASRPQDRQFILSSKKLLLSDSGFYLCAWSWTATNEKLFFGSGTQLSVL.